The 15 T cell receptor beta chains below were found in one sample sequenced in a study of shared clonotypes between healthy human individuals. Sequenced by immunoSEQ multiplex PCR; TCRdb stores in-frame clones only, minus some. The sample lists roughly 520,000 clones; more than 95% were seen once. Source material: naive CD4+ T cells sorted from blood. Subset specified: CD45RA+ positively selected. Receptors originate from a woman aged 25 to 39 in good health.

The chain employs TRBV18 and TRBJ1-2; no firm D call. The CDR3 runs to 15 residues. Germline V gene sequence: CDR1 KGHSH, CDR2 LQKENI. Trimming removed 6 bases from V and 4 bases from J, with 18 bases in between. The CDR3 loop is CASSPLEGASYGYTF. The CDR3 DNA is TGTGCCAGCTCCCCCCTCGAGGGAGCTAGCTATGGCTACACCTTC.

The chain employs TRBV5-4 and TRBJ1-4; D is perhaps TRBD1 (5 bases). This CDR3 is 16 amino acids long. Germline V gives CDR1 SGHNT, CDR2 YYREEE (reference sequence). V lost 4 bases and J lost 8, with 21 bases in between. The chain's CDR3 is CASSRAVSGGGEKLFF. The CDR3 DNA sequence: TGTGCCAGCAGCCGTGCCGTTTCGGGGGGGGGAGAAAAACTGTTTTTT.

This chain connects TRBV7-9 to TRBJ2-3; the match to TRBD2 covers 14 bases. The V segment lost 5 bases and the J segment 5 bases; nucleotides outside the gene matches: 6. This CDR3 is built from 16 residues. The germline gives CDR1 SEHNR, CDR2 FQNEAQ (reference sequence). DNA of the CDR3: TGTGCCAGCAGCCTGGGACTAGCGGGAGACGTAGATACGCAGTATTTT. Protein sequence: CASSLGLAGDVDTQYF.

The rearrangement links TRBV28 to TRBJ2-5, with D maybe TRBD2 (5 bases). Between the trimmed V and J ends, which lost 9 bases and 5 bases, there was a span of 13 bases. The CDR3 totals 12 residues. CDR1 MDHEN and CDR2 SYDVKM come from the germline V gene. The CDR3 DNA reads as TGTGCCAGTCAGTCTAGCTCCGAGACCCAGTACTTC. It translates to CASQSSSETQYF.

The genes are TRBV6-5 and TRBJ2-3, with D possibly matching TRBD1 (6 bases). Germline V CDR1 and CDR2: MNHEY, SVGAGI. The CDR3 has 15 residues. The germline V and J ends were trimmed by 2 bases and 3 bases, with 12 bases remaining between them. The CDR3 spells CASSYGPGVTDTQYF. The DNA for the CDR3 is TGTGCCAGCAGTTACGGTCCAGGGGTGACAGATACGCAGTATTTT.

The chain combines TRBV2 with TRBJ1-6; D ambiguous. Per germline, CDR1 SNHLY and CDR2 FYNNEI. The CDR3 spans 15 residues. V was cut by 0 bases and J by 9 bases, with 12 bases left in between. In DNA form, the CDR3 reads TGTGCCAGCAGTGAAGCGGATAGAGCCATTTCACCCCTCCACTTT. This gives the protein CASSEADRAISPLHF.

About this clone: One end of the junction does not line up with germline, which may come from a read error. The chain recombines TRBV30 with TRBJ2-5, with D maybe TRBD1 (5 bases). CDR3 length: 12 amino acids. Germline V gives CDR1 GTSNPN, CDR2 SVGIG (reference sequence). CDR3 sequence reads: CAWSRAPEAQYF. CDR3 nucleotide sequence: TGTGCCTGGAGCAGGGCTCCAGAGGCCCAGTACTTC.

The rearrangement joins TRBV30 to TRBJ2-7; 10 nucleotides agree with TRBD1. CDR1 is GTSNPN and CDR2 is SVGIG in the germline V gene (reference sequence). With 2 bases clipped from V and 3 bases from J, the junction kept 4 bases outside the gene matches. The CDR3 has 14 residues. CDR3 sequence reads: CAWSRDRGFYEQYF. CDR3 nucleotides: TGTGCCTGGAGTCGGGACAGGGGATTCTACGAGCAGTACTTC.

This clone was counted only a few times. The J gene is TRBJ1-2, the V gene TRBV28; D call uncertain. Germline lookup yields CDR1 MDHEN and CDR2 SYDVKM. The germline V and J ends were trimmed by 3 bases and 4 bases, with 3 bases remaining between them. The CDR3 extends over 11 amino acids. This CDR3 reads CASSFLYGYTF. In nucleotides, the CDR3 is TGTGCCAGCAGTTTTCTCTATGGCTACACCTTC.

In DNA form, the CDR3 reads TGTGCCAGTAGTCCCGGGACACCCTGGGGAAATCAGCCCCAGCATTTT. It is translated as CASSPGTPWGNQPQHF. This rearrangement joins TRBV19 to TRBJ1-5; a weak D match, TRBD1 (6 bases). CDR1 and CDR2 (germline): LNHDA, SQIVND (reference sequence). CDR3 length: 16 residues. The V and J ends lost 5 bases and 4 bases respectively, with 18 bases between them.

The genes are TRBV27 and TRBJ1-5, with TRBD1 matching over 8 bases. The germline V gene encodes CDR1 MNHEY and CDR2 SMNVEV (reference sequence). CDR3 length equals 16 residues. Germline trimming cut 4 bases from V and 6 bases from J; bases unmatched to any gene: 11. The CDR3 nucleotides read TGTGCCAGCAGTTCGACACCTCAGGGGGCCAGTCAGCCCCAGCATTTT. This encodes CASSSTPQGASQPQHF.

V is TRBV4-1 and J is TRBJ1-2; D not certain. Germline CDR1 and CDR2: MGHRA and YSYEKL. This CDR3 is built from 17 residues. The V gene lost 0 bases and the J gene lost 2 bases, with 16 bases spanning the gap. CDR3 sequence reads: CASSQEASGAGNYGYTF. The CDR3 DNA reads TGCGCCAGCAGCCAAGAGGCCTCGGGAGCAGGAAACTATGGCTACACCTTC.

This clone was detected once. This chain joins TRBV7-9 and TRBJ1-1; 7 bases are shared with TRBD1. Looked up from germline, CDR1 is SEHNR and CDR2 is FQNEAQ (reference sequence). The CDR3 runs 15 residues. Trimming removed 4 bases from V and 0 bases from J; junction bases left unmatched: 5. CDR3 sequence reads: CASSSTTGMNTEAFF. CDR3 nucleotides: TGTGCCAGCAGCTCTACGACAGGGATGAACACTGAAGCTTTCTTT.

The gene calls are TRBV5-5 and TRBJ2-7; TRBD2 matches 11 bases. CDR1 is SGHKS and CDR2 is YYEKEE in the germline V gene (reference sequence). The CDR3 is 16 amino acids. Trimming at V came to 1 base and at J to 5 bases, leaving 8 bases not matched to a gene. The CDR3, as DNA: TGTGCCAGCAGCTTGATAGCGGGAGGGCCCGGCGACGAGCAGTACTTC. It specifies CASSLIAGGPGDEQYF.

V gene TRBV27 combines with J gene TRBJ2-1; D is perhaps TRBD2 (5 bases). The CDR3 covers 12 residues. The germline V gene has CDR1 MNHEY and CDR2 SMNVEV (reference sequence). V was clipped by 5 bases and J by 10 bases, with 12 bases between them. For the CDR3, the DNA is TGTGCCAGCAGTCCCGGGGTGGTAGAGCAGTTCTTC. This codes for CASSPGVVEQFF.